This TCR beta chain was recovered during a study of blood T cell repertoires in COVID-19. The overall study: Some COVID-19 samples were acute and others convalescent; all came from the United States, Italy and Spain.

Germline assignment: CDR1 MNHEY and CDR2 SVGEGT. V gave up 4 bases and J gave up 7 bases, with 14 bases separating them. CDR3 size: 14 residues. Profiled with immunoSEQ multiplex PCR; TCRdb holds only in-frame clones, not every one. The sample contains 300,000 to 350,000 clones, approximately 89% of which appear only once. Only a few counts were recorded for this clone. The chain is built from TRBV6-2 or TRBV6-3 and TRBJ1-5, with D maybe TRBD1 (5 bases). Sequenced material: peripheral blood. The source of this sequence is a woman in her twenties or thirties with COVID-19, enrolled during active disease. CDR3 in DNA: TGTGCCAGCAGTTGGGTGCAGGCAGGGCAGCCCCAGCATTTT. It translates to CASSWVQAGQPQHF.